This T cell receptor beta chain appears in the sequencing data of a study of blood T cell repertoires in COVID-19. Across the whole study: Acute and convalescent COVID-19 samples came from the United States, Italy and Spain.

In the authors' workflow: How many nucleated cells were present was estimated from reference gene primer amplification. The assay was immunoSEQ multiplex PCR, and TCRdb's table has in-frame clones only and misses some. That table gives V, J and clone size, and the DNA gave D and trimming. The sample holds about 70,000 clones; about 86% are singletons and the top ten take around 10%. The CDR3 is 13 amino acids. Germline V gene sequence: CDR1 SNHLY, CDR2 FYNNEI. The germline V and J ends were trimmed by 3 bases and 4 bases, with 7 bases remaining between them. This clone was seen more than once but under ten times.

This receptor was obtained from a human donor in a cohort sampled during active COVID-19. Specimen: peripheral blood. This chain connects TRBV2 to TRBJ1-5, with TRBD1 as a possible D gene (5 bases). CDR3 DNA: TGTGCCAGCAGTGACAGGGCGAATCAGCCCCAGCATTTT. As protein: CASSDRANQPQHF.